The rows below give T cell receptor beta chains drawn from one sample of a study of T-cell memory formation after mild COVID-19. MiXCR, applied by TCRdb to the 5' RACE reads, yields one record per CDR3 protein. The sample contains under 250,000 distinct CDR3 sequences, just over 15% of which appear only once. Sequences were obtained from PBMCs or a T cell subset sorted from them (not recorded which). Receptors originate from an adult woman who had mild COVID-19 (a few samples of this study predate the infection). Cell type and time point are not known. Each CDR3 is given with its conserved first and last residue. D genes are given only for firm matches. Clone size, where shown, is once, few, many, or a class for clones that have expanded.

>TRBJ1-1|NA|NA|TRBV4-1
TGCGCCAGCAGCCAACTTAGGTTGAACACTGAAGCTTTCTTT
CASSQLRLNTEAFF
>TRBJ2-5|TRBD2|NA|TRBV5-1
TGCGCCAGCATCCCCACTAGCGGCCAAGAGACCCAGTACTTC
CASIPTSGQETQYF
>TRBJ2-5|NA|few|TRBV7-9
TGTGCCAGCAGCCGCCGGGTGGGGGCCCAAGAGACCCAGTACTTC
CASSRRVGAQETQYF
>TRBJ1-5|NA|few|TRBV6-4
TGTGCCAGCAGTGACTCGGTTGTTAGGGTACGTAGCAATCAGCCCCAGCATTTT
CASSDSVVRVRSNQPQHF
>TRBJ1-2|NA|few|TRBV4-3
TGCGCCAGCAGCCAAGAAGGTACAGGCAACTATGGCTACACCTTC
CASSQEGTGNYGYTF
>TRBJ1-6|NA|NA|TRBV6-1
TGTGCCAGCAGAGAGGATTCACCCCTCCACTTT
CASREDSPLHF
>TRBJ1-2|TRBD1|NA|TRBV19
TGTGCCAGTAGACAGCAACCGGGACAGGTCCACGGCTACACCTTC
CASRQQPGQVHGYTF
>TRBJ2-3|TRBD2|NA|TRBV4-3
TGCGCCAGCAGCCAAGGGGGACTAGCGGGTCGAGATACGCAGTATTTT
CASSQGGLAGRDTQYF
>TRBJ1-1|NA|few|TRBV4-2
TGTGCCAGCAGCCAAGGTGGGCAGACTGAAGCTTTCTTT
CASSQGGQTEAFF
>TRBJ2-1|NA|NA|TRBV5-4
TGTGCCAGCACCTCCGAGAGGACTAAATTTGGTGAGCAGTTCTTC
CASTSERTKFGEQFF
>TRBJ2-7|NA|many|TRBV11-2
TGTGCCAGCAGCTTAGATCGGGCAGGCTACGAGCAGTACTTC
CASSLDRAGYEQYF
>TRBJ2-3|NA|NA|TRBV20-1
TGCAGTGCTAGACCGGCAGGAGCGTTGGGAACGCAGTATTTT
CSARPAGALGTQYF
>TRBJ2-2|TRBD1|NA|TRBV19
TGTGCCAGCACAGTGGGGACAGGGGACACCGGGGAGCTGTTTTTT
CASTVGTGDTGELFF
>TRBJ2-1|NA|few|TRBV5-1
TGCGCCAGCACCGAAGGCATCCTTGGCCACAATGAGCAGTTCTTC
CASTEGILGHNEQFF
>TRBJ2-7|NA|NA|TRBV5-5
TGTGCCAGCAGCTTGGAAGGGATAGCCTACGAGCAGTACTTC
CASSLEGIAYEQYF
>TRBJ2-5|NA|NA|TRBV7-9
TGTGCCAGCAGCTTAGCGGAGGCAGTGGGGGAGACCCAGTACTTC
CASSLAEAVGETQYF
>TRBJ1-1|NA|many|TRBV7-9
TGTGCCAGCAGCGGACGGGGGGGCGAACTTGAAGCTTTCTTT
CASSGRGGELEAFF
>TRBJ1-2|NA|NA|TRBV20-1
TGCAGTCCTCGCCCAGGGGTCCCCTATGGCTACACCTTC
CSPRPGVPYGYTF
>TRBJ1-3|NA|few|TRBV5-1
TGCGCCAGCAGCCCCGGGTGGGCCTCTGGAAACACCATATATTTT
CASSPGWASGNTIYF
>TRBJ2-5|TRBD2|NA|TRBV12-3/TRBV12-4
TGTGCCAGCAGCGGTCAGTGGCTAGCGGGAGTAGAGACCCAGTACTTC
CASSGQWLAGVETQYF
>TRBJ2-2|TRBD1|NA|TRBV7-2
TGTGCCAGCAGCTTCCGGACAGGGGCGGGCGGGGAGCTGTTTTTT
CASSFRTGAGGELFF
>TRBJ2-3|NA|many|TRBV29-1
TGCAGCGTTGAATACACAGATACGCAGTATTTT
CSVEYTDTQYF
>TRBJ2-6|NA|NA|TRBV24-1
TGTGCCACCAGTGATTTCGCTGGGGCCAACGTCCTGACTTTC
CATSDFAGANVLTF
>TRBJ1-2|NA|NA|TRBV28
TGTGCCAGCAGTCACCCCGACGGGGGGGACTATGGCTACACCTTC
CASSHPDGGDYGYTF
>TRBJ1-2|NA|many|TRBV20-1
TGCAGTGCTACGGGGGCAGCGGAAGGCTACACCTTC
CSATGAAEGYTF
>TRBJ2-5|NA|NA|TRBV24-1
TGTGCCACCAGTGATACCGGGGGTCCAGAGACCCAGTACTTC
CATSDTGGPETQYF
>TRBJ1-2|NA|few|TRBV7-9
TGTGCCAGCAGCGTTCAGGGTCACTATGGCTACACCTTC
CASSVQGHYGYTF
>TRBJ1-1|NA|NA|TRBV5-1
TGCGCCAGCAGCTTTGTCGGGGATTTGAACACTGAAGCTTTCTTT
CASSFVGDLNTEAFF
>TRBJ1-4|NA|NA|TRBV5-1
TGCGCCAGCAGCTTGGCCGGGAGTAGGAATGAAAAACTGTTTTTT
CASSLAGSRNEKLFF
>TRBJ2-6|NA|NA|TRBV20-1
TGCAGTGCTAGAAAACCCGGATGGGGTCTGGGGGCCAACGTCCTGACTTTC
CSARKPGWGLGANVLTF
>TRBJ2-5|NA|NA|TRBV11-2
TGTGCCAGCAGCTTAGGTCGCAGTCAAGAGACCCAGTACTTC
CASSLGRSQETQYF
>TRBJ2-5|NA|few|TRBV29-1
TGCAGCGTTACGTCCCAAGAGACCCAGTACTTC
CSVTSQETQYF
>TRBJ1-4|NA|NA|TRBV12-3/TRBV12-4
TGTGCCAGCAGGGTCGGGGGGGCGCAGGAAAAACTGTTTTTT
CASRVGGAQEKLFF
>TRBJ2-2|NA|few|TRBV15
TGTGCCGGGGGGGACAGAAACACCGGGGAGCTGTTTTTT
CAGGDRNTGELFF